This entry describes one T cell receptor beta chain. The antigen is undetermined. The record originates from a study of T cell responses to AZD1222 COVID-19 vaccine. Across the whole study: Second-dose intervals near 4 or 12 weeks were combined.

Profiling relied on immunoSEQ multiplex PCR, and the TCRdb table lists in-frame clones only, not all of them. The sample has about 110,000 clones, around 89% seen once; the top ten hold over 1.5%. The CDR3 length is 13 residues. The germline V and J ends were trimmed by 4 bases and 1 base, with 7 bases remaining between them. Germline values: CDR1 MRHNA, CDR2 SNTAGT. Study-level findings and limits: CD4 TCRs associated with vaccination spanned spike, dominating at 160-218 and 743-854. Clonal diversity may have been underestimated, and the donors were mostly white British, with more females than males.

The sequences come from peripheral blood, collected on day 0 of AZD1222 vaccination. This clonotype was obtained from an adult in good health. This chain links TRBV6-4 with TRBJ1-1; D possibly corresponds to TRBD1 (6 bases). The CDR3, as DNA: TGTGCCAGCAGTGCGGACAGGAACACTGAAGCTTTCTTT. Translated, it gives CASSADRNTEAFF.